These 6 T cell receptor beta chains came from one sample sequenced in a study of CD8+ T cells in alopecia areata. Sequencing used cDNA as its template, made by extracting RNA and reverse transcribing it. Assay: immunoSEQ multiplex PCR; the TCRdb copy retains only in-frame clones and omits some. The table records more than 200,000 clones, around two thirds of them present only once. The input for sequencing was CD4+ T cells sorted from blood, taken at week 0. Source of these receptors: a human donor with alopecia areata.

V is TRBV25-1 and J is TRBJ1-6; D gene ambiguous. V was clipped by 7 bases and J by 7 bases, with 8 bases between them. The CDR3 is made up of 12 amino acids. Germline CDR1 and CDR2: MGHDK and SYGVNS. CDR3 in amino acids: CASNEENSPLHF. Written as DNA, the CDR3 is TGTGCCAGCAATGAGGAGAATTCACCCCTCCACTTT.

This clone came up a few times. The rearrangement joins TRBV4-3 to TRBJ1-6; 9 nucleotides match TRBD1. The J segment lost 1 base and the V segment lost 1 base, leaving 11 bases of the junction unmatched. The CDR3 loop spans 20 amino acids. Germline loops: CDR1 LGHNA, CDR2 YSLEER. The CDR3 nucleotides are TGCGCCAGCAGCCAAGGGCCACCGCTACAGGGGGCGTCCTATAATTCACCCCTCCACTTT. Encoded protein: CASSQGPPLQGASYNSPLHF.

The chain joins TRBV7-8 to TRBJ1-5; D might be TRBD1 (5 bases). The V and J ends lost 10 bases and 4 bases respectively, with 17 bases between them. The germline V gene encodes CDR1 SGHVS and CDR2 FQNEAQ. The CDR3 sequence is 14 residues long. Written as DNA, the CDR3 is TGTGCCACCGCCCCCCAGGGTTCGAATCAGCCCCAGCATTTT. Translating gives CATAPQGSNQPQHF.

V gene TRBV30 combines with J gene TRBJ1-2; no clear D. V was trimmed by 7 bases and J by 4 bases, leaving 7 bases between them. This CDR3 has 10 amino acids. CDR1 GTSNPN and CDR2 SVGIG come from the germline V gene (reference sequence). The CDR3 spells CASMGYGYTF. CDR3 coding DNA: TGTGCCTCGATGGGCTATGGCTACACCTTC.

The CDR3 DNA reads as TGTGCCTGGACTTCGAGGGGGAACACTGAAGCTTTCTTT. Encoded protein: CAWTSRGNTEAFF. This chain joins TRBV30 and TRBJ1-1, with D perhaps TRBD1 (5 bases). The CDR3 has 13 residues. Germline V lookup: CDR1 GTSNPN, CDR2 SVGIG (reference sequence). V gave up 4 bases and J gave up 1 base, with 10 bases separating them.

The genes are TRBV5-1 and TRBJ2-7; the match to TRBD2 covers 7 bases. Germline lookup yields CDR1 SGHRS and CDR2 YFSETQ. V was pared by 2 bases and J by 0 bases, with 8 bases of the junction left unmatched. This CDR3 is built from 16 residues. In DNA, the CDR3 is TGCGCCAGCAGCTTAACACTAGCGAGGAGCTCCTACGAGCAGTACTTC. Amino acids: CASSLTLARSSYEQYF.